One sample yielded the 27 T cell receptor beta chains listed below, sequenced in a study of CXCR3-negative and CXCR3-positive naive CD8 T cells. Libraries of TRB cDNA were made by 5' RACE and carried UMIs. For each CDR3 protein, TCRdb gives one entry from its re-call of the 5' RACE reads, without DNA. Here the sample table reports 69,000 or so distinct CDR3 sequences. The sample taken for sequencing was naive CXCR3- CD8+ T cells from blood. Subset denoted: CD45RO-CCR7+CD27+CD95- naive CD8+ T cells lacking CXCR3 (TNR3-). Receptors originate from a human donor in good health. Some clones in this sample may be carry-over from other donors' samples.

The chain has TRBV28 and TRBJ2-1; TCRdb returns TRBD1, unconfirmable since there is no DNA. Germline assignment: CDR1 MDHEN and CDR2 SYDVKM. The CDR3 has 16 amino acids. Here the CDR3 reads CASTPPPRLSYNEQFF.

This CDR3 reads CASSLEGTETQYF. V gene TRBV5-1 combines with J gene TRBJ2-5. The CDR3 has 13 residues. Per the germline V gene, CDR1 is SGHRS and CDR2 is YFSETQ.

The CDR3 loop is CASMTIGPQETQYF. The chain has TRBV21-1 and TRBJ2-5; TCRdb indicates TRBD2, and absent DNA this call remains unverified. TRBV21-1 is marked as a pseudogene. The CDR3 sequence is 14 residues long.

The V gene is TRBV29-1, the J gene TRBJ2-2; there is no DNA to check the TCRdb D call of TRBD1. CDR3 length equals 12 residues. Germline V gene lookup returns CDR1 SQVTM and CDR2 ANQGSEA. The chain's CDR3 is CSVDQGAGELFF.

This rearrangement joins TRBV28 to TRBJ2-7; there is no DNA to check the TCRdb D call of TRBD2. Germline CDR1 and CDR2: MDHEN and SYDVKM. The CDR3 has 13 amino acids. The CDR3 sequence is CASSQTLVVEQYF. The full variable domain, in which reference TRBV28 and TRBJ2-7 provide the parts outside the CDR3, is DVKVTQSSRYLVKRTGEKVFLECVQDMDHENMFWYRQDPGLGLRLIYFSYDVKMKEKGDIPEGYSVSREKKERFSLILESASTNQTSMYLCASSQTLVVEQYFGPGTRLTVT.

J is TRBJ1-2 and V is TRBV28; absent DNA, TCRdb's TRBD1 call cannot be checked. Per germline, CDR1 MDHEN and CDR2 SYDVKM. The length of the CDR3 is 14 residues. The CDR3 spells CASSPWGAAGGYTF.

This chain joins TRBV29-1 and TRBJ2-3. This CDR3 has 13 residues. Germline values: CDR1 SQVTM, CDR2 ANQGSEA. The CDR3 sequence: CSVASGYTDTQYF.

The chain joins TRBV4-1 to TRBJ2-1; the D gene TCRdb calls, TRBD2, cannot be checked with no DNA. The CDR3 loop spans 17 amino acids. Germline V lookup: CDR1 MGHRA, CDR2 YSYEKL. CDR3 residues: CASSQSPPGLAYDEQFF.

The V gene is TRBV24-1, the J gene TRBJ2-1; TCRdb proposes TRBD2, but this gene call is untestable without DNA. The CDR3 runs 16 residues. The germline gives CDR1 KGHDR, CDR2 SFDVKD. The CDR3 here is CATSETSGRSHNEQFF.

This chain connects TRBV7-9 to TRBJ2-7. The germline CDR1 and CDR2 sequences are SEHNR and FQNEAQ (reference sequence). The CDR3 is made up of 16 amino acids. The chain's CDR3 is CASSLVGEVGSYEQYF.

The gene calls are TRBV5-1 and TRBJ2-5. The germline CDR1 and CDR2 sequences are SGHRS and YFSETQ. This CDR3 is built from 14 residues. CDR3 region: CASSLGYGQETQYF.

The V call is TRBV5-5, the J call TRBJ2-7. Germline V gene data show CDR1 as SGHKS and CDR2 as YYEKEE (reference sequence). The CDR3 is 15 amino acids. The CDR3 spells CASSLAAGNSYEQYF.

The chain combines TRBV9 with TRBJ2-7; TCRdb gives TRBD2 as the D gene, but with no DNA this cannot be confirmed. This CDR3 region has 15 residues. CDR1 SGDLS and CDR2 YYNGEE come from the germline V gene. The CDR3 is CASSAGGSYSYEQYF.

CDR3 in amino acids: CSARGAGAPYNEQFF. This chain connects TRBV20-1 to TRBJ2-1; there is no DNA to check the TCRdb D call of TRBD1. Germline V gene sequence: CDR1 DFQATT, CDR2 SNEGSKA (reference sequence). The CDR3 has 15 amino acids.

This chain connects TRBV12-3 or TRBV12-4 to TRBJ1-5. This CDR3 is built from 16 residues. CDR3: CASSPPGLNSNQPQHF.

J is TRBJ2-1 and V is TRBV29-1; TCRdb returns TRBD2, unconfirmable since there is no DNA. The CDR3 length is 14 residues. Germline lookup yields CDR1 SQVTM and CDR2 ANQGSEA. This CDR3 reads CSVERRTEYNEQFF.

V gene TRBV9 combines with J gene TRBJ2-1; TCRdb's D call, TRBD1, is unchecked because there is no DNA. Germline values: CDR1 SGDLS, CDR2 YYNGEE. The CDR3 spans 17 residues. The CDR3 loop reads CASSTQGTGSSYNEQFF.

The rearrangement uses TRBV29-1 and TRBJ1-3. Germline CDR1 reads SQVTM; CDR2 reads ANQGSEA. The CDR3 extends over 13 amino acids. The CDR3 spells CSAQSDSGNTIYF.

V gene TRBV7-3 combines with J gene TRBJ2-3; no DNA is available, so the TRBD2 call from TCRdb remains unchecked. CDR3 size: 16 residues. Germline-derived CDR1 and CDR2 are SGHTA and FQGTGA. The CDR3 region is CASSTGLAGGTDTQYF. The full variable domain, with the rest looked up from reference TRBV7-3 and TRBJ2-3, is GAGVSQTPSNKVTEKGKYVELRCDPISGHTALYWYRQSLGQGPEFLIYFQGTGAADDSGLPNDRFFAVRPEGSVSTLKIQRTERGDSAVYLCASSTGLAGGTDTQYFGPGTRLTVL.

The J gene is TRBJ1-1, the V gene TRBV7-9. The CDR3 consists of 13 residues. Looked up from germline, CDR1 is SEHNR and CDR2 is FQNEAQ (reference sequence). The CDR3 is CASRRSGNTEAFF. The variable domain in full, completed from reference TRBV7-9 and TRBJ1-1, reads DTGVSQNPRHKITKRGQNVTFRCDPISEHNRLYWYRQTLGQGPEFLTYFQNEAQLEKSRLLSDRFSAERPKGSFSTLEIQRTEQGDSAMYLCASRRSGNTEAFFGQGTRLTVV.

The genes are TRBV7-8 and TRBJ2-1; TCRdb names TRBD1, which stays unverified in the absence of DNA. The CDR3 extends over 14 amino acids. Germline V CDR1 and CDR2: SGHVS, FQNEAQ. The CDR3 sequence: CASGTGSSYNEQFF.

This sequence joins TRBV6-2 or TRBV6-3 and TRBJ2-1; TCRdb's D call of TRBD1 is untestable without DNA. This CDR3 spans 15 amino acids. CDR1 and CDR2 (germline): MNHEY, SVGEGT. The CDR3 sequence is CASSYFQTGVNEQFF.

The CDR3 protein is CASSPLLGLRNGQFF. The gene calls are TRBV28 and TRBJ2-1; TCRdb outputs TRBD1, but without DNA this stays unchecked. The CDR3 sequence is 15 residues long. Looked up from germline, CDR1 is MDHEN and CDR2 is SYDVKM.

The chain carries TRBV4-2 and TRBJ1-5. The CDR3 is 14 residues long. Germline CDR1 is LGHNA and CDR2 is YNFKEQ. The CDR3 loop reads CASSQSREDQPQHF.

This chain uses TRBV19 with TRBJ2-1. The CDR3 has 13 amino acids. From germline, CDR1 is LNHDA and CDR2 SQIVND (reference sequence). CDR3 sequence: CASSIGSYNEQFF.

The chain employs TRBV19 and TRBJ1-4; TCRdb lists TRBD1, though no DNA is available to test this call. There are 13 residues in the CDR3. Germline-derived CDR1 and CDR2 are LNHDA and SQIVND (reference sequence). The CDR3 region is CASRVGAGEKLFF.

This chain joins TRBV27 and TRBJ2-1; the TCRdb D gene call, TRBD1, has no DNA to confirm it. The CDR3 is 16 amino acids. Germline lookup yields CDR1 MNHEY and CDR2 SMNVEV (reference sequence). The CDR3 sequence: CASSLSRYRVSNEQFF.